The next 10 T cell receptor beta chains were all read from a single sample in a study of blood T cell repertoires in COVID-19. Clones were read by immunoSEQ multiplex PCR, and TCRdb kept only the in-frame ones, dropping some. The sample consists of about 210,000 clones, around 88% of them appearing once. Sequenced sample: peripheral blood. These receptors were taken from a man between 18 and 35 years old with active or convalescent COVID-19.

The chain recombines TRBV14 with TRBJ2-5; D might be TRBD2 (6 bases). Germline CDR1 and CDR2: SGHDN and FVKESK. The CDR3 covers 17 residues. V was cut by 0 bases and J by 1 base, with 15 bases left in between. The CDR3: CASSQDRRLAFQETQYF. Here the CDR3 DNA reads TGTGCCAGCAGCCAAGATCGGCGGCTAGCGTTCCAAGAGACCCAGTACTTC.

The CDR3 DNA reads as TGTGCCAGCAGCCCTCCTAACGGGGGAGACAATGAGCAGTTCTTC. It codes for CASSPPNGGDNEQFF. The chain is built from TRBV3-1 (or the pseudogene TRBV3-2) and TRBJ2-1; tentative D call: TRBD2 (6 bases). Trimming cost V 4 bases and J 5 bases, with 15 bases left between them. This CDR3 has 15 amino acids. Germline V lookup: CDR1 LGHDT, CDR2 YNNKEL (reference sequence).

The chain employs TRBV25-1 and TRBJ2-7; maybe TRBD1 (6 bases). Germline CDR1 is MGHDK and CDR2 is SYGVNS. V lost 3 bases to trimming and J lost 2 bases, with 14 bases between them. The CDR3 sequence is 15 residues long. Here the CDR3 DNA reads TGTGCCAGCAGTGAGGGGCAGGGGATAACCTACGAGCAGTACTTC. The encoded protein is CASSEGQGITYEQYF.

J is TRBJ2-7 and V is TRBV5-5; 8 bases match TRBD1. Germline CDR1 SGHKS, CDR2 YYEKEE (reference sequence). The CDR3 has 15 amino acids. Trimming at V came to 0 bases and at J to 7 bases, leaving 9 bases not matched to a gene. CDR3 in DNA: TGTGCCAGCAGCTTGGCGCCAGGACAGGGTAGGGAGCAGTACTTC. Protein: CASSLAPGQGREQYF.

This chain uses TRBV24-1 with TRBJ2-7, with D maybe TRBD2 (6 bases). The CDR3 is 14 residues long. Germline loops: CDR1 KGHDR, CDR2 SFDVKD. With 3 bases removed from V and 5 bases from J, the gap between germline ends came to 13 bases. Here the CDR3 reads CATSDKLASNEQYF. CDR3 DNA sequence: TGTGCCACCAGTGATAAGCTAGCGTCTAACGAGCAGTACTTC.

V and J are TRBV28 and TRBJ2-3, with D possibly TRBD2 on 7 matching bases. Germline CDR1 and CDR2: MDHEN and SYDVKM. V lost 2 bases and J lost 6, with 15 bases in between. The CDR3 loop spans 15 amino acids. The CDR3 is CASSLRGALTDTQYF. In DNA form, the CDR3 reads TGTGCCAGCAGTTTACGGGGGGCGTTGACTGATACGCAGTATTTT.

This chain links TRBV2 with TRBJ2-7; weak D call: TRBD2 (7 bases). Germline-derived CDR1 and CDR2 are SNHLY and FYNNEI. V lost 6 bases and J 4 bases, leaving 10 bases between the germline ends. The CDR3 extends over 12 amino acids. CDR3 sequence: CASRGGLYEQYF. DNA of the CDR3: TGTGCCAGCAGGGGGGGGCTTTACGAGCAGTACTTC. Combining the CDR3 with reference TRBV2 and TRBJ2-7 gives the whole variable domain EPEVTQTPSHQVTQMGQEVILRCVPISNHLYFYWYRQILGQKVEFLVSFYNNEISEKSEIFDDQFSVERPDGSNFTLKIRSTKLEDSAMYFCASRGGLYEQYFGPGTRLTVT.

This rearrangement joins TRBV6-4 to TRBJ2-4; TRBD1 agrees at 9 bases. Germline trimming cut 7 bases from V and 1 base from J; bases unmatched to any gene: 11. The germline V gene encodes CDR1 MRHNA and CDR2 SNTAGT. The CDR3 is 17 amino acids. The CDR3 protein is CASTGHRGLGAKNIQYF. CDR3 sequence (DNA): TGTGCCAGCACCGGACACAGGGGGCTGGGTGCCAAAAACATTCAGTACTTC.

The chain links TRBV13 to TRBJ2-1; 13 nucleotides line up with TRBD2. This CDR3 is built from 15 residues. From germline, CDR1 is PRHDT and CDR2 FYEKMQ (reference sequence). The J segment lost 7 bases and the V segment lost 5 bases, leaving 5 bases of the junction unmatched. The CDR3 sequence is CASSALAGGGNEQFF. CDR3 DNA: TGTGCCAGCAGCGCACTAGCGGGAGGGGGAAATGAGCAGTTCTTC.

The chain has TRBV28 and TRBJ2-1, with TRBD1 identical over 7 bases. V gave up 2 bases and J gave up 4 bases; unmatched junction bases: 5. The CDR3 sequence is 15 residues long. The germline V gene has CDR1 MDHEN and CDR2 SYDVKM. The DNA for the CDR3 is TGTGCCAGCAGTTTAAATGGGGGACAGTACAATGAGCAGTTCTTC. Protein sequence: CASSLNGGQYNEQFF.